This section outlines one T cell receptor (beta chain) sequence together with its context. Its antigen is still unknown. These data come from a study of long-term antiretroviral therapy in people with HIV. Study-level background: The 2015 immediate-ART recommendation came about a decade after the earliest samples. Whole-study results and caveats: Pre-ART clonal expansion yielded clones that dominated the repertoire at all time points. Someone took the blood between about 2003 and 2017, maybe while older ART regimens were in use.

At survey level, the immunoSEQ assay was run in its v3.0 version. Produced via immunoSEQ multiplex PCR; TCRdb's table is partial and in-frame only. In the table there are about 7,100 clones, 73% of which are singletons. Germline CDR1 is MDHEN and CDR2 is SYDVKM. Germline trimming cut 8 bases from V and 5 bases from J; bases unmatched to any gene: 13. This CDR3 is 16 amino acids long. Amounts of roughly 1-11 million cryopreserved PBMC were held in the samples before DNA extraction. The sequenced sample was unsorted PBMCs, obtained 0.2 years after starting antiretroviral therapy. The V call is TRBV28, the J call TRBJ2-3, with 10 bases lining up with TRBD2. The clonotype comes from a man aged 40-49 years with HIV. The CDR3 DNA reads TGTGCCAGCCTGACCCCAGCGGGGGGGCCCGGAGATACGCAGTATTTT. Its protein product is CASLTPAGGPGDTQYF.